This T cell receptor (beta chain) comes out of a study of blood T cell repertoires in COVID-19. Clones were read by immunoSEQ multiplex PCR, and TCRdb kept only the in-frame ones, dropping some. The sample gives roughly 80,000 clones, about 85% of which show up once; about 5.6% is in the top ten. Germline V gene lookup returns CDR1 MNHEY and CDR2 SMNVEV (reference sequence). This CDR3 region has 15 residues. Losses at the gene ends were 5 bases for V and 7 bases for J; bases not matched to a gene: 9. The gene calls are TRBV27 and TRBJ2-7; the match to TRBD2 covers 12 bases. The TCR was taken from a man in his fifties or sixties with active or convalescent COVID-19. The sample was peripheral blood. The CDR3 coding sequence is TGTGCCAGCAGTCACCCTAGCGGGGGGGCGGAGGAGCAGTACTTC. Amino acids: CASSHPSGGAEEQYF.